The 14 T cell receptor beta chains presented below share a single source sample, sequenced in a study of regulatory T cells in long-lasting Graves disease. With iRepertoire HTBI primers and Arm-PCR of CDR3 regions, TCR beta libraries were built. TCRdb redid the calling of the multiplex PCR reads with MiXCR, one entry per CDR3 protein. The data show about half a million distinct CDR3 sequences, 20% to 25% seen once. Sample time point: persistent/refractory GD, antithyroid drugs over 5 years with positive TRAb. Construction of the TCR library relied on RNA isolated from PBMCs. Here the sequenced sample was peripheral blood mononuclear cells (PBMCs), taken when the disease was refractory, from a patient treated with antithyroid drugs. Receptors originate from a female donor with Graves disease.

This clonotype was counted at least ten times. The chain carries TRBV6-1 and TRBJ2-5; tentatively, D is TRBD1 or TRBD2 (6 bases each). Germline V lookup: CDR1 MNHNS, CDR2 SASEGT. The V and J ends lost 7 bases and 2 bases respectively, with 17 bases between them. This CDR3 has 15 residues. CDR3: CASTRRGQSQETQYF. In DNA, the CDR3 is TGTGCCAGCACCCGCCGGGGGCAAAGTCAAGAGACCCAGTACTTC.

The chain links TRBV6-1 to TRBJ2-7; TRBD2 aligns across 7 bases. The germline V gene has CDR1 MNHNS and CDR2 SASEGT. The CDR3 covers 11 residues. V gave up 7 bases and J gave up 7 bases; unmatched junction bases: 4. CDR3 coding DNA: TGTGCCAGCACGGGCGGGAGAGAGCAGTACTTC. Protein product: CASTGGREQYF.

Many counts were recorded for this clonotype. The CDR3 sequence: CASSAQYSPLHF. The CDR3 nucleotides read TGTGCCAGCAGTGCTCAATATTCACCCCTCCACTTT. The chain is built from TRBV28 and TRBJ1-6; the D is unclear. This CDR3 has 12 amino acids. The germline V gene has CDR1 MDHEN and CDR2 SYDVKM. Trimming shortened V by 5 bases and J by 8 bases, and 7 bases separated the two germline ends.

This clonotype has ten or more counts. The chain recombines TRBV7-2 with TRBJ1-3, with D possibly matching TRBD1 (5 bases). The CDR3 is made up of 15 amino acids. V lost 6 bases and J lost 9, with 21 bases in between. Per germline, CDR1 SGHTA and CDR2 FQGNSA. The CDR3 nucleotides read TGTGCCAGCAGTCTATTGACAGCCGGGAGTAGCACCATATATTTT. It codes for CASSLLTAGSSTIYF.

The CDR3 nucleotides read TGTGCCAGCGTCCCCGGGGGAGCGATCCAGGCAGATACGCAGTATTTT. Protein sequence: CASVPGGAIQADTQYF. J is TRBJ2-3 and V is TRBV7-8, with D tentatively TRBD2 (6 bases). CDR1 is SGHVS, CDR2 FQNEAQ, per germline. This CDR3 region has 16 residues. V gave up 8 bases and J gave up 4 bases, with 22 bases separating them.

This clonotype was seen ten or more times. DNA for the CDR3: TGTGCCAGCAGTCGAGACGGACCTAAAGAGACCCAGTACTTC. This codes for CASSRDGPKETQYF. The chain links TRBV12-3 or TRBV12-4 to TRBJ2-5; D uncertain. The V and J ends lost 5 bases and 3 bases respectively, with 13 bases between them. This CDR3 is 14 amino acids long.

The table lists this clonotype with many counts. V is TRBV28 and J is TRBJ1-1; no clear D gene. Looked up from germline, CDR1 is MDHEN and CDR2 is SYDVKM. This CDR3 region has 14 residues. V gave up 2 bases and J gave up 1 base, with 8 bases separating them. This CDR3 reads CASSLGVSNTEAFF. The CDR3 region has the DNA TGTGCCAGCAGTTTAGGGGTTTCGAACACTGAAGCTTTCTTT.

This chain uses TRBV7-9 with TRBJ2-7, with 10 bases lining up with TRBD2. The germline gives CDR1 SEHNR, CDR2 FQNEAQ (reference sequence). V trimming: 3 bases; J trimming: 6 bases; junction bases outside the gene matches: 14. The CDR3 is made up of 17 amino acids. In nucleotides, the CDR3 is TGTGCCAGCAGCTTTTCTGCGGAGGGACTAGCGTCTCGCGAGCAGTACTTC. As protein: CASSFSAEGLASREQYF.

The chain uses TRBV6-1 and TRBJ1-2, with 9 bases fitting TRBD1. Trimming at V came to 11 bases and at J to 5 bases, leaving 12 bases not matched to a gene. Germline CDR1 and CDR2: MNHNS and SASEGT. This CDR3 comprises 14 residues. The CDR3 coding sequence is TGTGCCTCCCGGGGACAGGGCTTCCAATATGGCTACACCTTC. It is translated as CASRGQGFQYGYTF.

Many counts were recorded for this clonotype. The chain couples TRBV12-3 or TRBV12-4 to TRBJ1-1; no definite D call. V gave up 6 bases and J gave up 1 base, with 9 bases separating them. The CDR3 extends over 13 amino acids. The CDR3 reads CASRSDENTEAFF. The CDR3, as DNA: TGTGCCAGCAGATCCGACGAGAACACTGAAGCTTTCTTT.

This clonotype was observed at least ten times. The chain uses TRBV28 and TRBJ1-2; 7 nucleotides agree with TRBD1. J was trimmed by 2 bases and V by 3 bases; bases with no gene match: 9. The CDR3 runs 16 residues. The germline V gene encodes CDR1 MDHEN and CDR2 SYDVKM. The CDR3 DNA reads TGTGCCAGCAGTTTTCGACAGGGAGGGCCCAACTATGGCTACACCTTC. Its translation: CASSFRQGGPNYGYTF.

The DNA for the CDR3 is TGTGCCTGGAAGGCAGGACTGAACACTGAAGCTTTCTTT. It encodes CAWKAGLNTEAFF. The chain combines TRBV30 with TRBJ1-1, with unresolved D. The CDR3 has 13 amino acids. Trimming cost V 4 bases and J 0 bases, with 9 bases left between them. The V gene's germline CDR1 is GTSNPN and CDR2 SVGIG (reference sequence).

Details on this clonotype: A much larger clone differs by one base, so this may be a read error. The V and J genes are TRBV2 and TRBJ1-2; no clear D. V was trimmed by 6 bases and J by 8 bases, leaving 16 bases between them. Per germline, CDR1 SNHLY and CDR2 FYNNEI. This CDR3 has 13 residues. CDR3 in amino acids: CASSTTAVAGYTF. CDR3 in DNA: TGTGCCAGCAGCACAACGGCAGTGGCAGGCTACACCTTC.

There are a few counts of this clonotype. The chain recombines TRBV12-3 or TRBV12-4 with TRBJ2-2; D unclear. The CDR3 totals 13 residues. V was trimmed by 2 bases and J by 5 bases, leaving 6 bases between them. The CDR3 is CASSLLFTGELFF. DNA of the CDR3: TGTGCCAGCAGTTTACTTTTTACCGGGGAGCTGTTTTTT.